This T cell receptor (beta chain) stems from a study of T-cell reconstitution after alpha-beta-depleted transplantation in children. Study results and limitations: When one year had passed after transplant, most T-cell counts and diversity came from newly produced T cells. Some patients owed their high day-60 TCRbeta diversity to surviving recipient T cells and thymic progenitors. Several hundred rapidly expanded clones from non-depleted graft cells reportedly supplied alpha-beta T cells about two months post-transplant.

As regards this clonotype: The antigen is undetermined.

A library of TCRbeta sequences, prepared with unique molecular identifiers, was generated. One entry per CDR3 protein, called by TCRdb with MiXCR from the PCR reads. The table shows about 870,000 distinct CDR3 sequences, with less than 20% occurring only once. This specimen was PBMCs, mostly from graft donor cells, taken 360 days after TCRalphabeta/CD19-depleted stem cell transplant. The sequence was obtained from a male patient aged 5 to 17 who had a stem cell transplant for acute lymphoblastic leukemia, so the T cells may come from the graft donor.

The DNA of the CDR3 is TGTGCCAGCAGCTGGACTAGGTACTACAATGAGCAGTTCTTC. Translated: CASSWTRYYNEQFF. V is TRBV7-2 and J is TRBJ2-1; 7 positions agree with TRBD2. V lost 4 bases, J lost 3 bases, and 3 bases stayed unmatched. The germline V gene encodes CDR1 SGHTA and CDR2 FQGNSA. CDR3 size: 14 residues.